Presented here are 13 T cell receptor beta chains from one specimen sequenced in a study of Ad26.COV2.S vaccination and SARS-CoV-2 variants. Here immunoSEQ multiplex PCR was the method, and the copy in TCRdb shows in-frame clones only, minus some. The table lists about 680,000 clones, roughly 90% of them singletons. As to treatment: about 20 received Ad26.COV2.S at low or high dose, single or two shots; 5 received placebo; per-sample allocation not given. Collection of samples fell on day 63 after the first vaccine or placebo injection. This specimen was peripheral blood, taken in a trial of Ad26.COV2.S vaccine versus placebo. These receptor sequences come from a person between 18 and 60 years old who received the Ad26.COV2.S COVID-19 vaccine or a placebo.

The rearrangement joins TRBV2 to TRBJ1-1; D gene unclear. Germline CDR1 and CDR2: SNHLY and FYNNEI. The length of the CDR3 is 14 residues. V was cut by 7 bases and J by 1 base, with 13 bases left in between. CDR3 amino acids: CASIRTGWNTEAFF. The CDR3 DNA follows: TGTGCCAGCATTAGGACGGGCTGGAACACTGAAGCTTTCTTT.

The chain's CDR3 is CASSGQLAGATGELFF. CDR3 DNA: TGTGCCAGCAGCGGACAACTAGCGGGGGCCACCGGGGAGCTGTTTTTT. V usage is TRBV11-2 and J usage is TRBJ2-2; 11 bases match TRBD2. This CDR3 is 16 amino acids long. V gave up 5 bases and J gave up 4 bases; unmatched junction bases: 6. Germline lookup yields CDR1 SGHAT and CDR2 FQNNGV.

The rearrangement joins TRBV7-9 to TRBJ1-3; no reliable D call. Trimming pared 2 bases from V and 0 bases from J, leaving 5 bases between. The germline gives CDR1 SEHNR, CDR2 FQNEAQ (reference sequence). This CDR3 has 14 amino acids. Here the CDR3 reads CASSLPGSGNTIYF. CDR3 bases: TGTGCCAGCAGCTTACCCGGCTCTGGAAACACCATATATTTT.

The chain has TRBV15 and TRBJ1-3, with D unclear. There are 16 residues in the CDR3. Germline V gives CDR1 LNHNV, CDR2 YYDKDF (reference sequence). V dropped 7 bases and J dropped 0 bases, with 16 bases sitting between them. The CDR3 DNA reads TGTGCCACCAACCAAGTGGACGGATACTCTGGAAACACCATATATTTT. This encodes CATNQVDGYSGNTIYF.

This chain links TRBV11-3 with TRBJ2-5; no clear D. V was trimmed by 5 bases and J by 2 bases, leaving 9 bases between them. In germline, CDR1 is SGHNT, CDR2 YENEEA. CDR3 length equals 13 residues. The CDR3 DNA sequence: TGTGCCAGCAGCCGTGAGCAACAAGAGACCCAGTACTTC. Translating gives CASSREQQETQYF.

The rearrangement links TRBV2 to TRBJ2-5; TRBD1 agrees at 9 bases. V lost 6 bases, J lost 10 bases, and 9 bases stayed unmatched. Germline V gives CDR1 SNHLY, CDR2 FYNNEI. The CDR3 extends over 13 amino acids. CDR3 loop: CASRGDRVRFQYF. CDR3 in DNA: TGTGCCAGCAGGGGGGACAGGGTACGATTCCAGTACTTC.

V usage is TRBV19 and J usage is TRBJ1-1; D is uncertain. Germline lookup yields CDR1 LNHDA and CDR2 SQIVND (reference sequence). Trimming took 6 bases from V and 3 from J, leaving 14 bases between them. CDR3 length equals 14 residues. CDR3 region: CASRTRAVDTEAFF. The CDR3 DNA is TGTGCCAGTAGGACAAGGGCAGTCGACACTGAAGCTTTCTTT.

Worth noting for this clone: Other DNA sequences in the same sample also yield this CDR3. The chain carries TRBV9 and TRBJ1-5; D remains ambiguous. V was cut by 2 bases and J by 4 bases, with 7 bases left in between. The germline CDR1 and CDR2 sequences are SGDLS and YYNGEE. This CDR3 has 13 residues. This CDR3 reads CASSVDLNQPQHF. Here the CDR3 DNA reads TGTGCCAGCAGCGTCGACCTTAATCAGCCCCAGCATTTT.

In nucleotides, the CDR3 is TGTGCCAGCACCAGTACAGGGGGGCAGAGCTACACCTTC. The encoded protein is CASTSTGGQSYTF. The genes are TRBV27 and TRBJ1-2, with 8 bases lining up with TRBD1. This CDR3 comprises 13 residues. V shed 7 bases and J 9 bases; nucleotides not matched to a gene: 10. Looked up from germline, CDR1 is MNHEY and CDR2 is SMNVEV (reference sequence).

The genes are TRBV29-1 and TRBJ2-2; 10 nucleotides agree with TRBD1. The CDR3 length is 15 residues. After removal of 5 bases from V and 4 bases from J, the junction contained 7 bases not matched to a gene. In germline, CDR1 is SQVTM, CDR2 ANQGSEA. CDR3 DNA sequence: TGCAGCGTTCTCGGGACAGGGGTTGTCACCGGGGAGCTGTTTTTT. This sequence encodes CSVLGTGVVTGELFF.

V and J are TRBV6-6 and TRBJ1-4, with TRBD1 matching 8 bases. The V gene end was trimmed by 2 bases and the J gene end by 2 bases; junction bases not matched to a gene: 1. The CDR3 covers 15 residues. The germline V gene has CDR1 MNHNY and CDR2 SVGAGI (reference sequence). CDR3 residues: CASSYHRGTNEKLFF. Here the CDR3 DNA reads TGTGCCAGCAGTTACCACAGGGGGACTAATGAAAAACTGTTTTTT.

CDR3 bases: TGTGCCAGCGGGCAGGGTGGGAAAGCTTTCTTT. It translates to CASGQGGKAFF. The chain has TRBV12-3 or TRBV12-4 and TRBJ1-1; a weak D match, TRBD1 (5 bases). The CDR3 extends over 11 amino acids. V was clipped by 8 bases and J by 9 bases, with 13 bases between them.

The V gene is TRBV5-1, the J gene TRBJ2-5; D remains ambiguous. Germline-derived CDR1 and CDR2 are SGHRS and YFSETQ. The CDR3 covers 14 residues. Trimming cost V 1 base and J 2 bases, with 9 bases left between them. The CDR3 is CASSLYREQETQYF. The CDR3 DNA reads TGCGCCAGCAGCTTGTATAGGGAACAAGAGACCCAGTACTTC.